These T cell receptor beta chains were read from a single sample in a study of blood T cell repertoires in COVID-19. TCRdb's table, derived via immunoSEQ multiplex PCR, lists solely in-frame clones and lacks some. Among about 99,000 clones listed, roughly 84% were seen once. The sample consisted of peripheral blood. The source is a man between 70 and 80 years old with active or convalescent COVID-19. CDR3s include the opening cysteine and the closing phenylalanine or tryptophan. Not all rows give a size; the values are once, few, many and, for expanded clones, a class.

NA TRBV18 CASSPNRGDGYTF
NA TRBV4-1 CASSQGAGGSTDTQYF
NA TRBV6-1 CASSEEGSYGYTF
NA TRBV5-4 CASSPGTGLGTEAFF
NA TRBV10-3 CAISELRQGYYGYTF
once TRBV6-1 CASSEWATRSDNYGYTF
NA TRBV5-1 CASSSDRGQSETQYF
NA TRBV11-1 CASSSLPGRQETQYF
NA TRBV5-1 CASSLQGSPDTQYF
NA TRBV12-1 CASSSRGLGTEAFF
NA TRBV5-5 CASSLASGSAYEQYF
NA TRBV5-1 CASSHGGANEQYF
NA TRBV2 CASKGQGAPNEKLFF
once TRBV7-8 CASSLTGTGVGETQYF
NA TRBV6-5 CASRPPGQDGTQYF
once TRBV2 CASSERVSISSYNSPLHF
NA TRBV10-3 CAISESENQETQYF
NA TRBV5-6 CASSGRGVPGRTEAFF
NA TRBV5-8 CASSLALGSGVTDTQYF
NA TRBV2 CASSPSSGGASEQFF
NA TRBV19 CASSIRSPGTANTEAFF
NA TRBV5-4 CASSLGVGGGKIQETQYF
NA TRBV28 CASSLQGAGGANVLTF
NA TRBV7-6 CASSSGTGGRETQYF
NA TRBV28 CASSQPGGVGVYGYTF
NA TRBV19 CASSIAQRGTNEQFF
few TRBV19 CASSPGRDRVTTEAFF
NA TRBV29-1 CSVKGHIMNTEAFF
NA TRBV4-1 CASSQDPLGTIYEQYF
NA TRBV5-1 CASSLGSSGGTDTQYF
NA TRBV6-5 CASRPGQGERSLHF
NA TRBV28 CASRGTFMNTEAFF
NA TRBV2 CASSSTRFETEAFF
NA TRBV4-2 CASSPRGTSGTGELFF
NA TRBV15 CATSLGGTGPEAFF
once TRBV3-1/TRBV3-2 CASSLRGDEKLFF
NA TRBV28 CASSWTGGTTDTQYF
NA TRBV5-1 CASSPGQSYGYTF
NA TRBV29-1 CSVERASGGVDNEQFF
NA TRBV27 CASGLDRSNSPLHF
NA TRBV28 CASQSGVVETQYF
NA TRBV7-2 CASSLRGGGSSYEQYF
NA TRBV18 CASSLGIPGGGMNIQYF
NA TRBV6-5 CASTRAGPNQPQHF
once TRBV19 CASRAGTVVGEQYF
NA TRBV20-1 CSASVGGTSGGYQYF
NA TRBV19 CASSPVGLGSAKNIQYF
NA TRBV30 CAWSTGGHGYTF
NA TRBV28 CASSLGRGAKQETQYF
NA TRBV19 CASSIDPDTGRRRNQPQHF
NA TRBV6-5 CAVRGSYEQYF
NA TRBV6-5 CASTDPSAGKGEQFF